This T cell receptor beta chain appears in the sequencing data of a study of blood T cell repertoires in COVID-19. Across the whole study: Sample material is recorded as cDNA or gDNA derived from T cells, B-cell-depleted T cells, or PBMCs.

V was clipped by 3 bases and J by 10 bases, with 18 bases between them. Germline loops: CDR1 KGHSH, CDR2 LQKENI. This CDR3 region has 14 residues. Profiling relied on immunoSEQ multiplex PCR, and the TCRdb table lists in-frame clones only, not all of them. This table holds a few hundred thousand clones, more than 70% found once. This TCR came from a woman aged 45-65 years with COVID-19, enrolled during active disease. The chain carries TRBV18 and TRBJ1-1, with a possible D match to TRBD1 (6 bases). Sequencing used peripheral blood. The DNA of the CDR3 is TGTGCCAGCTCACCTTCCGGGTCCGAAGGGGGAGCTTTCTTT. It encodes CASSPSGSEGGAFF. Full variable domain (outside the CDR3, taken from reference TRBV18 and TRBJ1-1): NAGVMQNPRHLVRRRGQEARLRCSPMKGHSHVYWYRQLPEEGLKFMVYLQKENIIDESGMPKERFSAEFPKEGPSILRIQQVVRGDSAAYFCASSPSGSEGGAFFGQGTRLTVV.